This T cell receptor beta chain derives from a study of identical twins. This clonotype came up a few times. Its antigen is undetermined. Germline V lookup: CDR1 MNHEY, CDR2 SVGEGT. The CDR3 spans 14 residues. V was shortened by 7 bases and J by 0 bases, with 13 bases between the two germline ends. Study-wide results and limits: Instead of following the same donors, the conclusions were based on cross-sectional statistical analysis. There were fewer insertions in abundant cord blood beta clonotypes, but memory repertoires showed no such pattern. Beta out-of-frame sequences displayed a weaker excess of sharing between twins.

TCRdb processed the 5' RACE reads anew with MiXCR; each CDR3 protein has one entry. The table shows roughly 700,000 distinct CDR3 sequences, with approximately 9% occurring only once. The same data also went into a second study, on yellow fever vaccine responses in identical twins.

V gene TRBV6-2 or TRBV6-3 combines with J gene TRBJ2-7; no clear D gene. This TCR was recovered from a woman younger than 35 in good health. Source material: PBMCs. CDR3 in DNA: TGTGCCAGCACTAACCCTTGGGACTCCTACGAGCAGTACTTC. Its protein product is CASTNPWDSYEQYF.